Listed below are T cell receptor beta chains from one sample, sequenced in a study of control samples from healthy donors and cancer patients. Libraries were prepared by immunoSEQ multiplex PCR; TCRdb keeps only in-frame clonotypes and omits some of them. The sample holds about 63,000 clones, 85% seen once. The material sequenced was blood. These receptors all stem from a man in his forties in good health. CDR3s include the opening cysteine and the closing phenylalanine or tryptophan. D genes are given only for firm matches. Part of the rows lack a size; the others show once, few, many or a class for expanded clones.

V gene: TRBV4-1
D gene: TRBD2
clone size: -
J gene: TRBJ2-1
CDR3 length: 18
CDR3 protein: CASSQDRTSGGGYNEQFF
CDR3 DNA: TGCGCCAGCAGCCAAGATAGGACTAGCGGGGGCGGGTACAATGAGCAGTTCTTC

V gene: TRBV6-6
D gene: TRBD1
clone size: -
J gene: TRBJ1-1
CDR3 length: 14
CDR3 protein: CASSPNRGNTEAFF
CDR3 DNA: TGTGCCAGCAGTCCGAACAGGGGGAACACTGAAGCTTTCTTT

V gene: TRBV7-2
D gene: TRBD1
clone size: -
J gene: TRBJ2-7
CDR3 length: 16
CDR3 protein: CASSLTRTGLSYEQYF
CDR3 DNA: TGTGCCAGCAGCCTTACGAGGACAGGGCTCTCCTACGAGCAGTACTTC

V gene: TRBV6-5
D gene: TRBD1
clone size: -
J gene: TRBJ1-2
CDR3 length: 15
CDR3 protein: CASSPWTGDSYGYTF
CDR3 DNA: TGTGCCAGCAGCCCCTGGACAGGGGACTCTTATGGCTACACCTTC

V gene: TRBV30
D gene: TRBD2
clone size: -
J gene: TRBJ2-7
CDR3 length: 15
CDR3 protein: CACQTSGPVRYEQYF
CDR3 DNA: TGTGCCTGCCAGACTAGCGGGCCAGTTAGGTACGAGCAGTACTTC

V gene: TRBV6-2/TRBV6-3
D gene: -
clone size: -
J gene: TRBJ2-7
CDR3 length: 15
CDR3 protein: CASSLGGGLVHEQYF
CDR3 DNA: TGTGCCAGCAGCCTGGGGGGAGGCCTAGTTCACGAGCAGTACTTC

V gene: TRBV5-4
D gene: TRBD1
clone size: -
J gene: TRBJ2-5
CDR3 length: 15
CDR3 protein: CASSPRDRGMETQYF
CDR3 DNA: TGTGCCAGCAGCCCCCGGGACAGGGGGATGGAGACCCAGTACTTC

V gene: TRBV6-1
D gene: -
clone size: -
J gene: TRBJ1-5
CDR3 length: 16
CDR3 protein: CASSEGGIYSNQPQHF
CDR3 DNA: TGTGCCAGCAGTGAGGGGGGGATTTATAGCAATCAGCCCCAGCATTTT

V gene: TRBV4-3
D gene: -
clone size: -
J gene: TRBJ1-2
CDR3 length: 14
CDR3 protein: CASSFRDGNYGYTF
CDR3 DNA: TGCGCCAGCAGCTTCCGGGACGGCAACTATGGCTACACCTTC

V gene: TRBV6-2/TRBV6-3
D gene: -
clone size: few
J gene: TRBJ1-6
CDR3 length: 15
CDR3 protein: CASSQRARRGSPLHF
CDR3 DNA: TGTGCCAGCAGTCAGAGGGCTAGGCGGGGTTCACCCCTCCACTTT

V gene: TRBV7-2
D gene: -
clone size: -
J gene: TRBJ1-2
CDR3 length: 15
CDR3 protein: CASRTSSGINYGYTF
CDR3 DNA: TGTGCCAGCAGGACTTCGTCAGGGATTAACTATGGCTACACCTTC

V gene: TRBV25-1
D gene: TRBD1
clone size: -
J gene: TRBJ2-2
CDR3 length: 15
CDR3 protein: CASMGQGAVTGELFF
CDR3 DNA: TGTGCCAGCATGGGACAGGGGGCCGTCACCGGGGAGCTGTTTTTT

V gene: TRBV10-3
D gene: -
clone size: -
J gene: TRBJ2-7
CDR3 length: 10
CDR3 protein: CAREEYEQYF
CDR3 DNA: TGTGCGCGGGAAGAGTACGAGCAGTACTTC

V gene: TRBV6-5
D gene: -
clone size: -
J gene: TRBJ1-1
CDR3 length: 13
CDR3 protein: CAIFRGPGFQAFF
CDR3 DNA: TGTGCCATCTTCAGGGGACCCGGCTTTCAAGCTTTCTTT

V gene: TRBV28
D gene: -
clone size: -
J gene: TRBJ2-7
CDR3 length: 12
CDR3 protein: CASTRSSYEQYF
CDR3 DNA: TGTGCCAGCACTCGGAGCTCCTACGAGCAGTACTTC

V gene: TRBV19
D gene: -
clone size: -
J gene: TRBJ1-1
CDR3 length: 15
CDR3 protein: CASSIVWQPNTEAFF
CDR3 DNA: TGTGCCAGTAGTATAGTGTGGCAGCCGAACACTGAAGCTTTCTTT

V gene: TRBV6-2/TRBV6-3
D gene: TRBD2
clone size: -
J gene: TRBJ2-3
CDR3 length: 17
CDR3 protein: CASSQTSGRFWTDTQYF
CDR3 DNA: TGTGCCAGCAGTCAAACTAGCGGGAGGTTTTGGACAGATACGCAGTATTTT